A selection of T cell receptor beta chains follows, all from one sample in a study of beta chain features in type 1 diabetes. Assay used: immunoSEQ multiplex PCR; TCRdb lists only in-frame clones, some missing. The sample holds under 850,000 clones, around 15% seen once. The sample comprised naive CD4+ T cells from blood. These receptors were taken from a man younger than 35 with type 1 diabetes. CDR3s include the opening cysteine and the closing phenylalanine or tryptophan. Fields, in order: D gene, V gene, J gene, clone size, CDR3 DNA, CDR3 protein. The D gene is left open where the match is weak. Part of the rows lack a size; the others show once, few, many or a class for expanded clones.

D: NA; V: TRBV7-9; J: TRBJ2-1; size: NA; DNA: TGTGCCAGCAGCCGCGCTAATCTCAATGAGCAGTTCTTC; CDR3: CASSRANLNEQFF
D: NA; V: TRBV28; J: TRBJ2-7; size: NA; DNA: TGTGCCAGCAACAGGGCCCAAAGGACCTACGAGCAGTACTTC; CDR3: CASNRAQRTYEQYF
D: TRBD1; V: TRBV7-9; J: TRBJ1-6; size: NA; DNA: TGTGCCAGCAGCCCGAGGGACAGGGGGCATTCACCCCTCCACTTT; CDR3: CASSPRDRGHSPLHF
D: NA; V: TRBV7-8; J: TRBJ2-4; size: NA; DNA: TGTGCCAGCAGCACCGACAGCTCTGTGAACATTCAGTACTTC; CDR3: CASSTDSSVNIQYF
D: TRBD1; V: TRBV4-1; J: TRBJ1-1; size: NA; DNA: TGCGCCAGCAGCGCCTCCGGGACAGTATCTCCTAGCTACCCAAACACTGAAGCTTTCTTT; CDR3: CASSASGTVSPSYPNTEAFF
D: NA; V: TRBV7-9; J: TRBJ1-1; size: NA; DNA: TGTGCCAGCAGCTTAGGAGCCTTCGGTGGGACTGAAGCTTTCTTT; CDR3: CASSLGAFGGTEAFF
D: NA; V: TRBV30; J: TRBJ1-5; size: NA; DNA: TGTGCCTGGAGTGTTCGAGTTATAGGGCAGGGGATAGATCAGCCCCAGCATTTT; CDR3: CAWSVRVIGQGIDQPQHF
D: NA; V: TRBV10-3; J: TRBJ1-2; size: few; DNA: TGTGCCATCAGTGGTCCTGGGGCTGTCGACACCTTC; CDR3: CAISGPGAVDTF
D: NA; V: TRBV18; J: TRBJ1-5; size: NA; DNA: TGTGCCAGCTCGCAGGATAATCAGCCCCAGCATTTT; CDR3: CASSQDNQPQHF
D: NA; V: TRBV9; J: TRBJ1-1; size: few; DNA: TGTGCCAGCAGCCCTGGGGCGAACACTGAAGCTTTCTTT; CDR3: CASSPGANTEAFF
D: NA; V: TRBV27; J: TRBJ2-3; size: NA; DNA: TGTGCCAGCAGTTCCACAGTTTCCACAGATACGCAGTATTTT; CDR3: CASSSTVSTDTQYF
D: TRBD2; V: TRBV30; J: TRBJ2-3; size: NA; DNA: TGTGCCTGGAGTGTATGGGCTAGCGGGGGGTGGAATACGCAGTATTTT; CDR3: CAWSVWASGGWNTQYF
D: NA; V: TRBV30; J: TRBJ1-5; size: few; DNA: TGTGCCTGGAGTGGGACTGGGGGTCAGCCCCAGCATTTT; CDR3: CAWSGTGGQPQHF
D: NA; V: TRBV27; J: TRBJ2-7; size: NA; DNA: TGTGCCAGCAGTTCAACCCCGGGACACAAATACGAGCAGTACTTC; CDR3: CASSSTPGHKYEQYF
D: NA; V: TRBV5-1; J: TRBJ1-2; size: few; DNA: TGCGCCAGCAGCTTGGTCCCGGGTCGCTATGGCTACACCTTC; CDR3: CASSLVPGRYGYTF
D: TRBD2; V: TRBV19; J: TRBJ2-5; size: few; DNA: TGTGCCAGTAGTCGGACTAGCGGGGAAATACAAGAGACCCAGTACTTC; CDR3: CASSRTSGEIQETQYF
D: NA; V: TRBV7-2; J: TRBJ1-2; size: few; DNA: TGTGCCAGCAGGTCGAGGGGCCAGGACTATGGCTACACCTTC; CDR3: CASRSRGQDYGYTF
D: NA; V: TRBV23-1; J: TRBJ1-5; size: NA; DNA: TGCGCCAGCAGCCTGGAGGTTGGACAGCCCAATCAGCCCCAGCATTTT; CDR3: CASSLEVGQPNQPQHF
D: NA; V: TRBV18; J: TRBJ2-7; size: NA; DNA: TGTGCCAGCTCAAATATGACAGCTACATTCGGTGAGCAGTACTTC; CDR3: CASSNMTATFGEQYF
D: NA; V: TRBV5-6; J: TRBJ1-2; size: NA; DNA: TGTGCCAGCAGCTACCCGGGACTCTCTAACTATGGCTACACCTTC; CDR3: CASSYPGLSNYGYTF
D: NA; V: TRBV13; J: TRBJ2-6; size: few; DNA: TGTGCCAGCAGATCAACGGGACTTGGGCAGTCCGGGGCCAACGTCCTGACTTTC; CDR3: CASRSTGLGQSGANVLTF
D: NA; V: TRBV18; J: TRBJ1-1; size: few; DNA: TGTGCCAGCTCACCCGGGGGCCGGGCCCCGGCTTTCTTT; CDR3: CASSPGGRAPAFF
D: NA; V: TRBV18; J: TRBJ1-1; size: few; DNA: TGTGCCAGCTCACCACCAGGGAAGGGGAACACTGAAGCTTTCTTT; CDR3: CASSPPGKGNTEAFF
D: NA; V: TRBV2; J: TRBJ1-5; size: NA; DNA: TGTGCCAGCAGTGAGAATGAGGATGCCAATCAGCCCCAGCATTTT; CDR3: CASSENEDANQPQHF
D: NA; V: TRBV2; J: TRBJ2-2; size: NA; DNA: TGTGCCAGCAGCGAGACGGGGCCGGCGAACACCGGGGAGCTGTTTTTT; CDR3: CASSETGPANTGELFF
D: NA; V: TRBV28; J: TRBJ2-7; size: NA; DNA: TGTGCCAGCACCCGCCCCCCGGGGATGGGCTACGAGCAGTACTTC; CDR3: CASTRPPGMGYEQYF
D: NA; V: TRBV4-1; J: TRBJ1-1; size: few; DNA: TGCGCCAGCAGCCAGGAGGACAGAATCTCGCTGCTTACTGAAGCTTTCTTT; CDR3: CASSQEDRISLLTEAFF
D: NA; V: TRBV30; J: TRBJ1-1; size: NA; DNA: TGTGCCTGGAGCACAGTCTCTGAAGCTTTCTTT; CDR3: CAWSTVSEAFF
D: NA; V: TRBV11-2; J: TRBJ2-7; size: few; DNA: TGTGCCAGCAGCTTAGCAGATTACGAGCAGTACTTC; CDR3: CASSLADYEQYF
D: NA; V: TRBV28; J: TRBJ2-5; size: few; DNA: TGTGCCAGCAGTTCTACGGGGGCAGCCCGGGTGACCCAGTACTTC; CDR3: CASSSTGAARVTQYF
D: NA; V: TRBV30; J: TRBJ1-4; size: NA; DNA: TGTGCCTGGTTACAGGGCGAACTAGGTGAAAAACTGTTTTTT; CDR3: CAWLQGELGEKLFF
D: TRBD1; V: TRBV29-1; J: TRBJ1-2; size: NA; DNA: TGCAGCGACTTACGACAGGGCTATGGCTACACCTTC; CDR3: CSDLRQGYGYTF
D: NA; V: TRBV29-1; J: TRBJ2-3; size: NA; DNA: TGCAGCGTTGTAACAGAAATCACAGATACGCAGTATTTT; CDR3: CSVVTEITDTQYF
D: NA; V: TRBV15; J: TRBJ2-7; size: few; DNA: TGTGCCACCAGCAGAGCCGGGGATGCCTACGAGCAGTACTTC; CDR3: CATSRAGDAYEQYF
D: TRBD1; V: TRBV7-8; J: TRBJ1-2; size: NA; DNA: TGTGCCAGCAGCTACCCACAGGGGGCGACCCCCTATGGCTACACCTTC; CDR3: CASSYPQGATPYGYTF
D: TRBD1; V: TRBV30; J: TRBJ2-7; size: NA; DNA: TGTGCCTACGGACAGGGGGCTTCGACCTACGAGCAGTACTTC; CDR3: CAYGQGASTYEQYF
D: TRBD1; V: TRBV7-9; J: TRBJ1-2; size: few; DNA: TGTGCCAGCAGCCCCGTCGGGACAGCGAAAGGCTACACCTTC; CDR3: CASSPVGTAKGYTF
D: TRBD2; V: TRBV10-3; J: TRBJ2-5; size: few; DNA: TGTGCCATCAGTGCGGGGGGCCAAGAGACCCAGTACTTC; CDR3: CAISAGGQETQYF
D: NA; V: TRBV6-5; J: TRBJ2-5; size: NA; DNA: TGTGCCAGCAGTGTGGTCCTGAGGGAGACCCAGTACTTC; CDR3: CASSVVLRETQYF
D: NA; V: TRBV30; J: TRBJ1-5; size: few; DNA: TGTGCCTGGAGGGGGGCTAGTAGCAATCAGCCCCAGCATTTT; CDR3: CAWRGASSNQPQHF
D: NA; V: TRBV21-1; J: TRBJ1-5; size: few; DNA: TGTGCCAGCCGGAGGACCGCCGCCGTCAATCAGCCCCAGCATTTT; CDR3: CASRRTAAVNQPQHF
D: NA; V: TRBV5-1; J: TRBJ1-3; size: few; DNA: TGCGCCAGCAGCTTGGAGGGCTCTGGAAACACCATATATTTT; CDR3: CASSLEGSGNTIYF
D: NA; V: TRBV5-4; J: TRBJ2-7; size: NA; DNA: TGTGCCAGCAGCTTGGTAAATGCCGAGCAGTACTTC; CDR3: CASSLVNAEQYF
D: TRBD1; V: TRBV19; J: TRBJ1-3; size: few; DNA: TGTGCCAGTAGTTGGGACAGGTTGAGCTCTGGAAACACCATATATTTT; CDR3: CASSWDRLSSGNTIYF
D: TRBD2; V: TRBV6-5; J: TRBJ2-1; size: NA; DNA: TGTGCCAGCAGTTACTCGAAACTAGCGGGGGGGAATGAGCAGTTCTTC; CDR3: CASSYSKLAGGNEQFF
D: TRBD1; V: TRBV4-1; J: TRBJ2-1; size: NA; DNA: TGCGCCAGCAGCCAAGCCGACAGGGGCACGCAGTTCTTC; CDR3: CASSQADRGTQFF
D: TRBD1; V: TRBV5-1; J: TRBJ1-5; size: few; DNA: TGCGCCAGCAGCGTCGGGACAGGCCTCAATCAGCCCCAGCATTTT; CDR3: CASSVGTGLNQPQHF
D: NA; V: TRBV6-6; J: TRBJ1-2; size: once; DNA: TGTGCCAGCAGTAGGGGCCCCTACTATGGCTACACCTTC; CDR3: CASSRGPYYGYTF
D: TRBD1; V: TRBV15; J: TRBJ2-1; size: NA; DNA: TGTGCCACCAGGTCCGGGACAGGGTTTTACAATGAGCAGTTCTTC; CDR3: CATRSGTGFYNEQFF
D: TRBD1; V: TRBV5-4; J: TRBJ2-7; size: NA; DNA: TGTGCCAGCAGCGCTATGGACAGGGGGCCCCACGAGCAGTACTTC; CDR3: CASSAMDRGPHEQYF
D: NA; V: TRBV29-1; J: TRBJ2-7; size: NA; DNA: TGCAGCTACCAGACAGCGACCTACGAGCAGTACTTC; CDR3: CSYQTATYEQYF
D: TRBD1; V: TRBV29-1; J: TRBJ2-2; size: few; DNA: TGCAGCGTTGAGCTCCGGAGGACAGGGTTCGCAGGGGAGCTGTTTTTT; CDR3: CSVELRRTGFAGELFF
D: NA; V: TRBV6-6; J: TRBJ1-3; size: NA; DNA: TGTGCCAGCAGTTACGCGACGGGGTCTGGAAACACCATATATTTT; CDR3: CASSYATGSGNTIYF
D: TRBD1; V: TRBV6-6; J: TRBJ1-5; size: few; DNA: TGTGCCAGCAGCGATCGACAGGGCCTCCAGCCCCAGCATTTT; CDR3: CASSDRQGLQPQHF
D: NA; V: TRBV5-1; J: TRBJ2-3; size: few; DNA: TGCGCCAGCAGCTTGGTGATGGGGGAAGATACGCAGTATTTT; CDR3: CASSLVMGEDTQYF
D: NA; V: TRBV7-2; J: TRBJ2-3; size: few; DNA: TGTGCCAGCAGCTTTGCGCTAAACACAGATACGCAGTATTTT; CDR3: CASSFALNTDTQYF
D: TRBD2; V: TRBV5-1; J: TRBJ2-3; size: NA; DNA: TGCGCCAGCAGCCCCTCCAAGACTAGCGGGGGGGAAGATACGCAGTATTTT; CDR3: CASSPSKTSGGEDTQYF
D: NA; V: TRBV7-2; J: TRBJ2-3; size: many; DNA: TGTGCCAGCAGCGATGCCCGGGGGGCTCGAACGCAGTATTTT; CDR3: CASSDARGARTQYF
D: TRBD1; V: TRBV2; J: TRBJ1-2; size: NA; DNA: TGTGCCAGCTCAGGGGGGAACTATGGCTACACCTTC; CDR3: CASSGGNYGYTF